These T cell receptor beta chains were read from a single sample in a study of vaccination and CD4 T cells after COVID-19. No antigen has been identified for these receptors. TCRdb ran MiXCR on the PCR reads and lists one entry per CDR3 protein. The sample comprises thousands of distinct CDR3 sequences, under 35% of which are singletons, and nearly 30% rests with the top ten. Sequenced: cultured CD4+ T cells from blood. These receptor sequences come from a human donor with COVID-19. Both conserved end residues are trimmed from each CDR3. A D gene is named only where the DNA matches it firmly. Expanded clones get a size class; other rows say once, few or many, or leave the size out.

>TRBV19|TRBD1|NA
ASSPLGTANYGYT
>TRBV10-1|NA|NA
ASSDGYQETQY
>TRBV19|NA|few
ATLQGSPTNGYT
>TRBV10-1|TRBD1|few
AKRQGHGELF
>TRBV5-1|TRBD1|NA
ASSTGQVGSYEQY
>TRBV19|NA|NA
ASSAGQLQTQY
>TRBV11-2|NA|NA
ASSLRYRAGPGGPDTQY
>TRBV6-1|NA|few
ASSRGKKTQY
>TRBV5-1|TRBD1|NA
ASSWDSPNNSPLH
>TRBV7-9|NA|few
ASSLEESQVTGELF
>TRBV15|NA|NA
ATSSDGGAGDTQY
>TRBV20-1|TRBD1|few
SANNRGPKNIQY
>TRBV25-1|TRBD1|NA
ASSDTLGTGVRGYT
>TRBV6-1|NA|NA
ASRTLGGGTEAF
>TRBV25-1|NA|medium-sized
ASSIPGTPVGGYT
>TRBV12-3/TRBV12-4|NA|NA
ASSLGATREQY
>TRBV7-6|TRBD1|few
ASSLDRGGYGYT
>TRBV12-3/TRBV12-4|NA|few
ASSLAGVSDYGYT
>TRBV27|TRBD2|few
ASSLERGGFNEQF
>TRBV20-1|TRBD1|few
SAKETGYGELF
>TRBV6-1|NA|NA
ASRDERSSNYGYT
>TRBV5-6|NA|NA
ASSLGGRVNYSPLH
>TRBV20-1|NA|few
SARAETADSNQPQH
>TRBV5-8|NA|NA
ASSLVPRQAF
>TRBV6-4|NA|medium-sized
ASSEGGVSNQPQH
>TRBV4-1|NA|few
ASSLGVQEDQPQH
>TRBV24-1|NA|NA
ATSAQTLNYGYT
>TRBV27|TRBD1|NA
ASRIISDREHGYT
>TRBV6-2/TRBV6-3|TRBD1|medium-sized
ASMGGGQGNQPQH
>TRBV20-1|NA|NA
SAPGRNQETQY
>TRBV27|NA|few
ASSTGPGELF
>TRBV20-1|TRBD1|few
SAFLDGTGVSPLH
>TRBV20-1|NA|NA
SARDFGEKTYEQY
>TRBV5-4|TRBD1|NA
ASSPDRSNTEAF
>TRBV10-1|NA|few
ASNGNTGELF
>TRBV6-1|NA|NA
AGSKGTGNTIY
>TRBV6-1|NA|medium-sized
ASSEARET
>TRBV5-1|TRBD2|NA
ASSLGVSGYGGEQF
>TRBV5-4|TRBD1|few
ASSLGGGKTQPQH
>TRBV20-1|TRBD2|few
SAREQRGPTYEQY
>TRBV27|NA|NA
ASSQLDSSANYGYT
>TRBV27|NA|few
ASSPAGGLSGYT
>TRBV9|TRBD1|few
ASSAAGTGNTEAF
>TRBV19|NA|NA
ASSGRTQKIGELF
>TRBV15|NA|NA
ATSRDAGSSYEQY
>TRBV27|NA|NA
ASSLGGTGPMGYT
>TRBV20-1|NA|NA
SASTGVYEQY
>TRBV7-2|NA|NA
ASSLSKRAETQY
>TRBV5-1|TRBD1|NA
ASSQAGQGGSPLH
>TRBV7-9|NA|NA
ASSLEGTGNTIY
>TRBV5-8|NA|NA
ASSLTGWEGSAQH
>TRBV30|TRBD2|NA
AWSVGTSGGFLMSDEQF
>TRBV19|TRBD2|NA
ASRDYASSGANVLT
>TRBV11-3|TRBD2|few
ASTIGGLVTDTQY
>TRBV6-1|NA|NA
ASTKQGYYGYT
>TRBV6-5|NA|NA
ASSLLDNQPQH
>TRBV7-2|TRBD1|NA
ASSLAGQVNQPQH
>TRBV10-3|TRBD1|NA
AIRKGTAYNSPLH
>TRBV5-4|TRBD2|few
ASSQHSGVANEQF
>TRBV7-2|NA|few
ASSLSPGAEAF